A single sample gave rise to the 9 T cell receptor beta chains below, sequenced in a study of blood T cell repertoires in COVID-19. TCRdb keeps only in-frame clones here, not all; method: immunoSEQ multiplex PCR. The top ten clones hold 1.5% to 2% of a sample with 75,000 to 100,000 clones, around 88% of them seen once. Specimen: peripheral blood. These receptors all come from a man older than 75 with acute or convalescent COVID-19.

V gene TRBV6-2 or TRBV6-3 combines with J gene TRBJ2-3; possible D gene TRBD1, 5 bases. V was pared by 4 bases and J by 6 bases, with 11 bases between. This CDR3 contains 13 residues. The germline gives CDR1 MNHEY, CDR2 SVGEGT. CDR3 protein: CASSFTPGDTQYF. The CDR3, as DNA: TGTGCCAGCAGTTTCACCCCAGGGGATACGCAGTATTTT.

This sequence joins TRBV28 and TRBJ2-7, with 8 bases fitting TRBD1. Trimming took 5 bases from V and 3 from J; bases not matched to a gene: 3. In germline, CDR1 is MDHEN, CDR2 SYDVKM. The CDR3 is 13 residues long. The CDR3 reads CASSRTGYYEQYF. In DNA, the CDR3 is TGTGCCAGCAGTCGGACAGGGTACTACGAGCAGTACTTC.

The chain joins TRBV5-4 to TRBJ1-1; 8 nucleotides align to TRBD1. Germline V gene lookup returns CDR1 SGHNT and CDR2 YYREEE (reference sequence). The CDR3 sequence is 16 residues long. V lost 0 bases, J lost 5 bases, and 9 bases stayed unmatched. CDR3 loop: CASSLEGTGRRTEAFF. For the CDR3, the DNA is TGTGCCAGCAGCTTGGAGGGGACAGGCCGGAGGACTGAAGCTTTCTTT. The full variable domain, rest sourced from reference TRBV5-4 and TRBJ1-1, is ETGVTQSPTHLIKTRGQQVTLRCSSQSGHNTVSWYQQALGQGPQFIFQYYREEENGRGNFPPRFSGLQFPNYSSELNVNALELDDSALYLCASSLEGTGRRTEAFFGQGTRLTVV.

This chain joins TRBV5-4 and TRBJ2-7; TRBD2 agrees at 8 bases. The V gene end was trimmed by 9 bases and the J gene end by 0 bases; junction bases not matched to a gene: 8. Germline assignment: CDR1 SGHNT and CDR2 YYREEE (reference sequence). CDR3 length: 14 amino acids. CDR3 sequence reads: CATKAGALSYEQYF. DNA for the CDR3: TGTGCCACCAAAGCGGGAGCCCTCTCCTACGAGCAGTACTTC.

J is TRBJ2-7 and V is TRBV7-2, with 9 bases matching TRBD1. Losses at the gene ends were 8 bases for V and 7 bases for J; bases not matched to a gene: 9. The CDR3 contains 13 residues. Looked up from germline, CDR1 is SGHTA and CDR2 is FQGNSA. CDR3 sequence reads: CASAGDRVREQYF. The CDR3, as DNA: TGTGCCAGCGCCGGGGACAGGGTGAGAGAGCAGTACTTC.

In this sample, this clone turned up once. The chain carries TRBV18 and TRBJ2-7, with TRBD1 matching over 7 bases. V lost 0 bases to trimming and J lost 3 bases; unmatched junction nucleotides: 2. Germline values: CDR1 KGHSH, CDR2 LQKENI. The CDR3 has 14 amino acids. The CDR3 nucleotides read TGTGCCAGCTCACCACCTGACAGGGTCTACGAGCAGTACTTC. Translating it yields CASSPPDRVYEQYF.

The rearrangement links TRBV7-9 to TRBJ2-5; D possibly corresponds to TRBD2 (6 bases). Germline CDR1 SEHNR, CDR2 FQNEAQ (reference sequence). The V end was cut by 5 bases, the J end by 5 bases, with 15 bases between. The CDR3 has 14 amino acids. CDR3 protein: CASSPQGRGETQYF. The CDR3 DNA is TGTGCCAGCAGCCCCCAGGGCCGGGGGGAGACCCAGTACTTC.

This clone was picked up many times. The V gene is TRBV27, the J gene TRBJ2-2, with TRBD2 matching over 10 bases. CDR3 length equals 16 residues. V lost 3 bases and J lost 6; bases outside the gene matches: 7. The germline CDR1 and CDR2 sequences are MNHEY and SMNVEV (reference sequence). CDR3 amino acids: CASSFPASGRAGELFF. In DNA form, the CDR3 reads TGTGCCAGCAGTTTCCCGGCGAGCGGGAGGGCCGGGGAGCTGTTTTTT.

V is TRBV9 and J is TRBJ2-3; 11 positions match TRBD2. CDR1 and CDR2 (germline): SGDLS, YYNGEE. V gave up 3 bases and J gave up 3 bases; unmatched junction bases: 6. The CDR3 contains 16 residues. CDR3 coding DNA: TGTGCCAGCAGCGGGGGGGCTAGCGGGAGGACAGATACGCAGTATTTT. Its protein is CASSGGASGRTDTQYF. The full variable domain, in which reference TRBV9 and TRBJ2-3 provide the parts outside the CDR3, is DSGVTQTPKHLITATGQRVTLRCSPRSGDLSVYWYQQSLDQGLQFLIQYYNGEERAKGNILERFSAQQFPDLHSELNLSSLELGDSALYFCASSGGASGRTDTQYFGPGTRLTVL.